The clone carrying this T cell receptor (beta chain) was observed at least ten times. Antigen: not known. The data are from a study of regulatory T cells in long-lasting Graves disease. Stated time point: persistent/refractory GD, antithyroid drugs over 5 years with positive TRAb. Generation of the TCR library employed RNA extracted from PBMCs. To make TCR beta libraries, researchers used iRepertoire HTBI primers and Arm-PCR of CDR3 regions. TCRdb reprocessed the multiplex PCR reads via MiXCR and lists one record per CDR3 protein. The table lists 300,000 to 500,000 distinct CDR3 sequences, roughly 20% of them singletons. General study findings and limits: Comparison showed that persistent patients shared more public clonotypes (under 3,000) than new patients (approximately 930).

The receptor was derived from a female donor with Graves disease. The material was peripheral blood mononuclear cells (PBMCs), obtained when the disease was refractory, from a patient treated with antithyroid drugs.

The CDR3: CASSVRTRGIGAFF. CDR3 sequence (DNA): TGTGCCAGCAGCGTCCGGACAAGGGGGATAGGAGCTTTCTTT. This chain links TRBV13 with TRBJ1-1, with D perhaps matching TRBD1 (6 bases). V lost 5 bases and J lost 10, with 20 bases in between. Per the germline V gene, CDR1 is PRHDT and CDR2 is FYEKMQ (reference sequence). The CDR3 length is 14 residues. The whole variable domain, remainder taken from reference TRBV13 and TRBJ1-1, is AAGVIQSPRHLIKEKRETATLKCYPIPRHDTVYWYQQGPGQDPQFLISFYEKMQSDKGSIPDRFSAQQFSDYHSELNMSSLELGDSALYFCASSVRTRGIGAFFGQGTRLTVV.